This TCR beta chain was observed in a study of response to subunit inactivated influenza vaccine. There are a few counts of this clonotype. TCRdb re-analysed the RT-PCR reads in MiXCR, keeping a single row per CDR3 protein. Found here are some 570,000 distinct CDR3 sequences, approximately 11% of them singletons; the top ten hold approximately 10%. This CDR3 is 14 amino acids long. V dropped 6 bases and J dropped 2; count of bases not matched to a gene: 5. In addition, the sample was reused for a study of T cells expressing NK-cell markers. This second study says: The cDNA for TCR beta came from 5'RACE template switching with UMIs. Source material for TCR beta repertoires consisted of sorted CD3+CD56+NKG2C+, CD3+CD56+NKG2C- and CD3+CD56-NKG2C+ T cells. Sequencing covered eight donors, seven HCMV-seropositive and one seronegative.

This receptor was identified in a man aged 45-60 years who received an inactivated influenza vaccine. The chain is built from TRBV12-3 or TRBV12-4 and TRBJ1-1; 8 nucleotides line up with TRBD1. The input for sequencing was PBMCs from blood, taken on the day of vaccination. In DNA form, the CDR3 reads TGTGCCAGCAGATACGGACAGGGAAACACTGAAGCTTTCTTT. Its protein product is CASRYGQGNTEAFF.